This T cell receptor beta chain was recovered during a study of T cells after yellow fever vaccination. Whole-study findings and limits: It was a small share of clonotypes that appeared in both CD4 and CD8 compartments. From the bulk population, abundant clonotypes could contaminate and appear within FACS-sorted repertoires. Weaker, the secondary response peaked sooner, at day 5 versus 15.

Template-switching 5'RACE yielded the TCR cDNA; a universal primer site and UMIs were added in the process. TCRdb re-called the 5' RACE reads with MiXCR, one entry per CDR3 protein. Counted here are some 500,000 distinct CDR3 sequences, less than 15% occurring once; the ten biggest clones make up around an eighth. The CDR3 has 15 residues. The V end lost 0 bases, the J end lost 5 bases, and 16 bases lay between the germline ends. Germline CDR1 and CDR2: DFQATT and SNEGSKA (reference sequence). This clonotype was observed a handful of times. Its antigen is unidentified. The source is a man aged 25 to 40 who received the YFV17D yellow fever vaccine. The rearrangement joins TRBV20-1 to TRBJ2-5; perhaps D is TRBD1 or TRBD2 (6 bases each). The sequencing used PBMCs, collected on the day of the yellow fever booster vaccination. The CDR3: CSARDLSGGGETQYF. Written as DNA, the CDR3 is TGCAGTGCTAGAGATCTGAGTGGAGGGGGGGAGACCCAGTACTTC.